The following is a T cell receptor beta chain sequence with its context. Its antigen is currently unknown. The CDR3 spans 16 residues. Germline CDR1 is LGHNA and CDR2 is YSLEER. Trimming pared 4 bases from V and 5 bases from J, leaving 20 bases between. immunoSEQ v3.0 was run at survey level. Libraries were prepared by immunoSEQ multiplex PCR; TCRdb keeps only in-frame clonotypes and omits some of them. The sample shows 30,000 or so clones, approximately 83% of them seen only once. The sample is drawn from a study of long-term antiretroviral therapy in people with HIV. The study's findings and limits: The blood, collected between about 2003 and 2017, was possibly taken under older ART regimens. The study collected no data on ART adherence, viral resistance or therapy changes. With ART, diversity went up but was still lower than in transplant donor controls.

The V and J genes are TRBV4-3 and TRBJ1-1; D ambiguous. This specimen was unsorted PBMCs, taken 0.8 years before starting antiretroviral therapy. This clonotype originated in a man aged 18 to 35 with HIV. The CDR3 loop reads CASSPRARVSGTEAFF. CDR3 nucleotides: TGCGCCAGCAGCCCCCGGGCGAGGGTATCGGGAACTGAAGCTTTCTTT.